The 12 T cell receptor beta chains presented below share a single source sample, sequenced in a study of T cell repertoires in cytomegalovirus infection. These TCRs' antigens remain unknown. Each CDR3 protein is one row after TCRdb ran MiXCR on the reads. The table records about 890,000 distinct CDR3 sequences, around a third of them present only once. Sequencing used cultured CD8+ T cells from PBMCs, obtained from culture after CMV antigen stimulation. The source of these receptors is a human donor in good health (CMV status not recorded). Some clones in this sample may be carry-over from other donors' samples.

A remark on this clonotype: It may be a read error: a sequence one base away is much more abundant. CDR3: CASSPRQGIPQETQYF. The CDR3 DNA sequence: TGTGCCAGCAGCCCGCGACAGGGCATCCCCCAAGAGACCCAGTACTTC. The chain uses TRBV7-2 and TRBJ2-5, with 7 bases lining up with TRBD1. The length of the CDR3 is 16 residues. V shed 5 bases and J 1 base; nucleotides not matched to a gene: 10. Germline values: CDR1 SGHTA, CDR2 FQGNSA.

This clonotype was counted between two and nine times. The chain uses TRBV9 and TRBJ2-1, with 8 bases lining up with TRBD2. J lost 0 bases, V lost 4 bases, and 9 bases had no gene match. The CDR3 is 17 amino acids. CDR1 is SGDLS, CDR2 YYNGEE, per germline. CDR3 nucleotides: TGTGCCAGCAGCACCATCGGGGGGGGTCGCTCCTACAATGAGCAGTTCTTC. It is translated as CASSTIGGGRSYNEQFF.

This clonotype was counted only a few times. The chain is built from TRBV19 and TRBJ2-1; no clear D gene. Trimming shortened V by 5 bases and J by 0 bases, and 11 bases separated the two germline ends. Germline loops: CDR1 LNHDA, CDR2 SQIVND (reference sequence). This CDR3 contains 15 residues. CDR3: CASSLGILSYNEQFF. CDR3 nucleotides: TGTGCCAGTAGTTTAGGCATCCTCTCCTACAATGAGCAGTTCTTC.

This clonotype has a count of ten or more. This sequence may be a read error, since a much larger clone differs from it by one base. This chain links TRBV7-8 with TRBJ1-1; the match to TRBD1 covers 7 bases. J lost 3 bases, V lost 5 bases, and 6 bases had no gene match. Germline-derived CDR1 and CDR2 are SGHVS and FQNEAQ. CDR3 length: 14 residues. As DNA, the CDR3 is TGTGCCAGCAGCCTAGGGGACAGCCACACTGAAGCTTTCTTT. It encodes CASSLGDSHTEAFF. The complete variable domain, with remaining parts taken from reference TRBV7-8 and TRBJ1-1, reads GAGVSQSPRYKVAKRGQDVALRCDPISGHVSLFWYQQALGQGPEFLTYFQNEAQLDKSGLPSDRFFAERPEGSVSTLKIQRTQQEDSAVYLCASSLGDSHTEAFFGQGTRLTVV.

This clonotype was detected once. The chain joins TRBV6-5 to TRBJ2-1, with TRBD2 matching 9 bases. Germline V CDR1 and CDR2: MNHEY, SVGAGI. The J segment lost 3 bases and the V segment lost 6 bases, leaving 9 bases of the junction unmatched. There are 16 residues in the CDR3. The CDR3 DNA is TGTGCCAGCAGCCATTTTAGCGGGGGCGACTACAATGAGCAGTTCTTC. Protein product: CASSHFSGGDYNEQFF.

The genes are TRBV23-1 and TRBJ2-7; D is ambiguous. TRBV23-1 is recorded as an ORF, its role being uncertain. The CDR3 totals 14 residues. The V gene lost 7 bases and the J gene lost 3 bases, with 16 bases spanning the gap. The CDR3 spells CASTPGQLYYEQYV. The CDR3 DNA follows: TGCGCCAGCACCCCCGGGCAGTTGTACTACGAGCAGTACGTC.

V usage is TRBV6-2 or TRBV6-3 and J usage is TRBJ1-2; a possible D gene is TRBD1 (5 bases). Germline CDR1 and CDR2: MNHEY and SVGEGT. CDR3 length: 16 amino acids. The V and J ends lost 2 bases and 1 base respectively, with 14 bases between them. The CDR3: CASSYVFQDNNYGYTF. In nucleotides, the CDR3 is TGTGCCAGCAGTTACGTCTTCCAGGACAATAACTATGGCTACACCTTC.

The CDR3: CASSPPPTAPPATGELFF. For the CDR3, the DNA is TGTGCCAGCAGTCCCCCCCCGACTGCACCACCGGCCACCGGGGAGCTGTTTTTT. V usage is TRBV6-5 and J usage is TRBJ2-2; unclear D gene. Germline CDR1 MNHEY, CDR2 SVGAGI. This CDR3 is 18 amino acids long. The V end lost 5 bases, the J end lost 4 bases, and 23 bases lay between the germline ends.

In this sample, this clonotype turned up many times. The J gene is TRBJ2-7, the V gene TRBV7-9, with 7 bases matching TRBD1. With V trimmed by 5 bases and J by 7 bases, 14 bases remained unmatched. The CDR3 length is 15 residues. CDR1 is SEHNR, CDR2 FQNEAQ, per germline (reference sequence). In DNA form, the CDR3 reads TGTGCCAGCAGCCATCCGGGACAGCTTACGTGGGAGCAGTACGTC. Its protein is CASSHPGQLTWEQYV.

The chain couples TRBV27 to TRBJ1-3, with a possible D match to TRBD1 (6 bases). The CDR3 spans 18 residues. The germline CDR1 and CDR2 sequences are MNHEY and SMNVEV (reference sequence). The V and J ends lost 0 bases and 4 bases respectively, with 19 bases between them. The CDR3 sequence: CASSLSAGQYIGGNTIYF. As DNA, the CDR3 is TGTGCCAGCAGTTTATCGGCCGGACAGTACATAGGGGGAAACACCATATATTTT.

The V and J genes are TRBV10-3 and TRBJ2-5; TRBD2 is a possible D gene (5 bases). V shed 5 bases and J shed 5 bases, with 9 bases lying between them. Germline assignment: CDR1 ENHRY and CDR2 SYGVKD. The CDR3 extends over 12 amino acids. The CDR3 spells CAISQPGETQYF. CDR3 bases: TGTGCCATCAGTCAACCGGGGGAGACCCAGTACTTC.

This clonotype was detected ten times or more. The chain carries TRBV10-3 and TRBJ1-1; no clear D. This CDR3 has 14 residues. Between the trimmed V and J ends, which lost 2 bases and 0 bases, there was a span of 7 bases. Germline V gene data show CDR1 as ENHRY and CDR2 as SYGVKD. The chain's CDR3 is CAISEGQMNTEAFF. The CDR3 DNA reads as TGTGCCATCAGTGAGGGGCAGATGAACACTGAAGCTTTCTTT.